What follows are 30 T cell receptor beta chains derived from one specimen sequenced in a study of T cells in Graves' hyperthyroidism and ophthalmopathy. Using RNA transcripts as the source, TCR beta CDR3 regions were amplified. HTBI primers were used for first-round RT-PCR of the TCR CDR3. TCRdb fed the multiplex PCR reads into MiXCR, producing one record per CDR3 protein. The sample consists of hundreds of thousands of distinct CDR3 sequences, less than 20% of them appearing once. The sequencing sample was made of blood. The receptors shown here come from a woman under 30 with Graves' hyperthyroidism.

This clonotype appeared many times. This chain joins TRBV12-3 or TRBV12-4 and TRBJ2-4; 7 positions agree with TRBD1. The junction had 17 bases not matched to a gene; V was cut back by 7 bases and J by 14 bases. The CDR3 runs to 14 residues. In nucleotides, the CDR3 is TGTGCCAGCAAGAATCCGGGACAGCAACCCAAGGAGTACTTC. It yields the protein CASKNPGQQPKEYF.

There are many counts of this clonotype. The chain carries TRBV30 and TRBJ2-7; D is undetermined. The CDR3 is 14 residues long. Germline loops: CDR1 GTSNPN, CDR2 SVGIG (reference sequence). The germline V and J ends were trimmed by 5 bases and 0 bases, with 14 bases remaining between them. The CDR3 sequence: CAWGPTLSSYEQYF. The DNA of the CDR3 is TGTGCCTGGGGGCCGACTTTAAGCTCCTACGAGCAGTACTTC. Full variable domain (missing parts from reference TRBV30 and TRBJ2-7): SQTIHQWPATLVQPVGSPLSLECTVEGTSNPNLYWYRQAAGRGLQLLFYSVGIGQISSEVPQNLSASRPQDRQFILSSKKLLLSDSGFYLCAWGPTLSSYEQYFGPGTRLTVT.

This clonotype was found many times. The genes are TRBV3-1 and TRBJ1-1; 7 bases match TRBD1. V was pared by 6 bases and J by 3 bases, with 7 bases of the junction left unmatched. Germline V lookup: CDR1 LGHDT, CDR2 YNNKEL (reference sequence). CDR3 length equals 14 residues. CDR3 bases: TGTGCCAGCAGGTCGAGGGGGCGGTACACTGAAGCTTTCTTT. Translating it yields CASRSRGRYTEAFF.

A single count supports this clonotype. The genes are TRBV6-1 and TRBJ2-3; D may correspond to TRBD1 or TRBD2 (5 bases each). Germline CDR1 reads MNHNS; CDR2 reads SASEGT. The V gene lost 7 bases and the J gene lost 2 bases, with 13 bases spanning the gap. The CDR3 is 14 amino acids. CDR3 amino acids: CASIARGPTDTQYF. CDR3 DNA sequence: TGTGCCAGCATAGCACGGGGCCCCACAGATACGCAGTATTTT.

The V and J genes are TRBV29-1 and TRBJ1-4, with a possible D match to TRBD1 (6 bases). V shed 5 bases and J shed 4 bases, with 20 bases lying between them. Per germline, CDR1 SQVTM and CDR2 ANQGSEA. The CDR3 spans 16 residues. In nucleotides, the CDR3 is TGCAGCGTTTCATCGTCCGAGACAGGCGTTAATGAAAAACTGTTTTTT. It yields the protein CSVSSSETGVNEKLFF.

This clonotype was counted many times. The chain combines TRBV6-1 with TRBJ2-7, with D possibly TRBD1 on 6 matching bases. The V gene lost 6 bases and the J gene lost 3 bases, with 12 bases spanning the gap. Germline V lookup: CDR1 MNHNS, CDR2 SASEGT. The CDR3 totals 13 residues. The CDR3 loop reads CASSQDSRYEQYF. The CDR3 DNA sequence: TGTGCCAGCAGCCAGGACAGCCGCTACGAGCAGTACTTC.

In this sample, this clonotype turned up a few times. The chain uses TRBV5-1 and TRBJ2-7; 8 positions agree with TRBD2. The CDR3 is 13 amino acids. V lost 4 bases and J lost 3; bases outside the gene matches: 3. The V gene's germline CDR1 is SGHRS and CDR2 YFSETQ. The CDR3 region has the DNA TGCGCCAGCAGCGGGACTAGGAGCTACGAGCAGTACTTC. Its protein is CASSGTRSYEQYF. The variable domain in full, completed from reference TRBV5-1 and TRBJ2-7, reads KAGVTQTPRYLIKTRGQQVTLSCSPISGHRSVSWYQQTPGQGLQFLFEYFSETQRNKGNFPGRFSGRQFSNSRSEMNVSTLELGDSALYLCASSGTRSYEQYFGPGTRLTVT.

This clonotype was seen at least ten times. The chain uses TRBV18 and TRBJ2-1; 8 nucleotides align to TRBD1. The CDR3 runs 14 residues. Germline V gene data show CDR1 as KGHSH and CDR2 as LQKENI. V gave up 6 bases and J gave up 2 bases; unmatched junction bases: 3. CDR3 protein: CASSQGAPYNEQFF. CDR3 DNA sequence: TGTGCCAGCTCCCAGGGGGCGCCCTACAATGAGCAGTTCTTC.

A few counts support this clonotype. The CDR3 DNA follows: TGCGCCAGCAGCCCTGTACAGGGGGCGGGCACTGAAGCTTTCTTT. Encoded protein: CASSPVQGAGTEAFF. The V and J genes are TRBV4-1 and TRBJ1-1, with 9 bases aligning to TRBD1. The length of the CDR3 is 15 residues. With V trimmed by 4 bases and J by 4 bases, 7 bases remained unmatched. Germline-derived CDR1 and CDR2 are MGHRA and YSYEKL.

This clonotype was seen ten or more times. The chain couples TRBV7-9 to TRBJ1-3; D ambiguous. The germline V and J ends were trimmed by 3 bases and 2 bases, with 5 bases remaining between them. Germline CDR1 is SEHNR and CDR2 is FQNEAQ (reference sequence). The CDR3 totals 13 residues. CDR3 DNA sequence: TGTGCCAGCAGCTTGGAGGCTGGAAACACCATATATTTT. Translation gives CASSLEAGNTIYF.

This clonotype was observed many times. J is TRBJ2-7 and V is TRBV7-9, with TRBD1 as a possible D gene (5 bases). The CDR3 has 14 residues. Germline V gene sequence: CDR1 SEHNR, CDR2 FQNEAQ (reference sequence). Trimming cost V 0 bases and J 2 bases, with 8 bases left between them. Here the CDR3 DNA reads TGTGCCAGCAGCTTAGCGACAGATACCTACGAGCAGTACTTC. Amino acid sequence: CASSLATDTYEQYF.

The genes are TRBV11-2 and TRBJ2-5, with TRBD2 identical over 7 bases. The germline CDR1 and CDR2 sequences are SGHAT and FQNNGV. V shed 5 bases, J shed 5 bases, and the junction held 8 bases outside the gene matches. The CDR3 is made up of 14 amino acids. In nucleotides, the CDR3 is TGTGCCAGCAGCCCAGGGACTATTTACGAGACCCAGTACTTC. The encoded protein is CASSPGTIYETQYF.

Of note for this clonotype: A much more abundant neighbour one base away suggests this may be a read error. The gene calls are TRBV7-9 and TRBJ2-2; D is possibly TRBD2 (6 bases). The length of the CDR3 is 16 residues. CDR1 is SEHNR and CDR2 is FQNEAQ in the germline V gene (reference sequence). The CDR3 coding sequence is TGTGCCAGCAGCTTAGAGCGGGTAGGGAACATCGGGGAGCTGTTTTTT. Its protein product is CASSLERVGNIGELFF.

The chain combines TRBV5-6 with TRBJ1-2; D gene unclear. V lost 7 bases, J lost 8 bases, and 24 bases lay in between. From germline, CDR1 is SGHDT and CDR2 YYEEEE. The CDR3 has 15 amino acids. The CDR3 spells CASYEPLGGRGGYTF. The CDR3 nucleotides are TGTGCCAGCTACGAACCATTAGGAGGGCGCGGGGGCTACACCTTC. The full variable domain, in which reference TRBV5-6 and TRBJ1-2 provide the parts outside the CDR3, is DAGVTQSPTHLIKTRGQQVTLRCSPKSGHDTVSWYQQALGQGPQFIFQYYEEEERQRGNFPDRFSGHQFPNYSSELNVNALLLGDSALYLCASYEPLGGRGGYTFGSGTRLTVV.

This clonotype was detected many times. This sequence joins TRBV29-1 and TRBJ1-5, with D unclear. V was cut by 4 bases and J by 0 bases, with 10 bases left in between. This CDR3 contains 14 residues. Germline V gives CDR1 SQVTM, CDR2 ANQGSEA. The CDR3 loop is CSVAADNSNQPQHF. The CDR3 DNA sequence: TGCAGCGTTGCGGCAGATAATAGCAATCAGCCCCAGCATTTT. The variable domain in full, completed from reference TRBV29-1 and TRBJ1-5, reads SAVISQKPSRDICQRGTSLTIQCQVDSQVTMMFWYRQQPGQSLTLIATANQGSEATYESGFVIDKFPISRPNLTFSTLTVSNMSPEDSSIYLCSVAADNSNQPQHFGDGTRLSIL.

Turning to this clonotype: Just one base apart from a much larger clone, this may be a read error. The chain recombines TRBV6-2 or TRBV6-3 with TRBJ1-3; D unclear. Germline CDR1 MNHEY, CDR2 SVGEGT. CDR3 size: 14 residues. Trimming shortened V by 8 bases and J by 4 bases, and 15 bases separated the two germline ends. This chain's CDR3 is CASAGWFPGNTIYF. The CDR3 region has the DNA TGTGCCAGCGCGGGATGGTTCCCCGGAAACACCATATATTTT.

About this clonotype: Being one base from a much bigger clone, this may be a read error. In nucleotides, the CDR3 is TGTGCCAGCAACCAAGTTCGGCTAGCGGGAAATGAGCAGTACTTC. Its translation is CASNQVRLAGNEQYF. The gene calls are TRBV7-9 and TRBJ2-7; 9 bases map to TRBD2. J was trimmed by 7 bases and V by 7 bases; bases with no gene match: 14. This CDR3 contains 15 residues. The V gene's germline CDR1 is SEHNR and CDR2 FQNEAQ (reference sequence).

This clonotype was seen ten or more times. The chain joins TRBV20-1 to TRBJ2-1; D remains ambiguous. Trimming removed 3 bases at V and 3 bases at J, with 6 bases between. From germline, CDR1 is DFQATT and CDR2 SNEGSKA (reference sequence). The CDR3 covers 12 residues. CDR3 protein: CSASWDYNEQFF. The DNA of the CDR3 is TGCAGTGCTAGCTGGGACTACAATGAGCAGTTCTTC.

This clonotype came up many times. The gene calls are TRBV12-3 or TRBV12-4 and TRBJ1-4, with a tentative D call TRBD1 (5 bases). The germline V and J ends were trimmed by 5 bases and 5 bases, with 18 bases remaining between them. This CDR3 spans 16 amino acids. The CDR3 is CASSPGAWGGNEKLFF. In DNA, the CDR3 is TGTGCCAGCAGTCCCGGTGCTTGGGGGGGGAATGAAAAACTGTTTTTT.

This clonotype was seen ten or more times. The chain links TRBV6-1 to TRBJ1-1; 7 nucleotides agree with TRBD1. The germline CDR1 and CDR2 sequences are MNHNS and SASEGT. This CDR3 comprises 14 residues. Unmatched junction bases numbered 7, after V lost 5 bases and J lost 4 bases. The CDR3 loop is CASSYTQGFTEAFF. CDR3 DNA sequence: TGTGCCAGCAGTTATACACAGGGGTTCACTGAAGCTTTCTTT.

This clonotype was observed at least ten times. The chain recombines TRBV12-5 with TRBJ1-1; TRBD1 agrees at 7 bases. The CDR3 runs 15 residues. V shed 0 bases, J shed 7 bases, and the junction held 8 bases outside the gene matches. Germline loops: CDR1 LGHNT, CDR2 FRNRAP. The CDR3: CASGLVLVNRGEAFF. The CDR3 DNA is TGTGCTAGTGGTTTGGTACTGGTGAACAGGGGTGAAGCTTTCTTT.

Many counts were recorded for this clonotype. The genes are TRBV6-1 and TRBJ1-2, with 8 bases aligning to TRBD1. The CDR3 has 12 amino acids. Germline V gene sequence: CDR1 MNHNS, CDR2 SASEGT. V lost 6 bases and J lost 8; bases outside the gene matches: 5. Here the CDR3 DNA reads TGTGCCAGCAGCCCGACAGGGGAGGGCTACACCTTC. Amino acids: CASSPTGEGYTF.

This clonotype has at least ten counts. The rearrangement links TRBV7-3 to TRBJ2-3; 7 bases match TRBD2. Trimming took 5 bases from V and 4 from J; bases not matched to a gene: 12. This CDR3 has 16 residues. Germline V gene data show CDR1 as SGHTA and CDR2 as FQGTGA. The CDR3 protein is CASSASLSSGADTQYF. The CDR3 bases are TGTGCCAGCAGCGCATCCCTATCTAGCGGAGCAGATACGCAGTATTTT.

At least ten counts were recorded for this clonotype. The J gene is TRBJ2-1, the V gene TRBV20-1; 8 positions match TRBD2. The CDR3 covers 12 residues. The germline V gene encodes CDR1 DFQATT and CDR2 SNEGSKA (reference sequence). V was pared by 3 bases and J by 7 bases, with 2 bases of the junction left unmatched. DNA of the CDR3: TGCAGTGCTAGCGGGGGGGGGAATGAGCAGTTCTTC. Amino acids: CSASGGGNEQFF.

There are many counts of this clonotype. The rearrangement links TRBV28 to TRBJ2-7; a possible D gene is TRBD1 (6 bases). Germline-derived CDR1 and CDR2 are MDHEN and SYDVKM. The V and J ends lost 8 bases and 6 bases respectively, with 20 bases between them. This CDR3 contains 14 residues. CDR3 region: CASDATGSPAEQYF. The CDR3 region has the DNA TGTGCCAGCGATGCGACAGGCTCCCCGGCCGAGCAGTACTTC.

In this sample, this clonotype turned up many times. The chain has TRBV11-2 and TRBJ1-2; perhaps TRBD1 as D (5 bases). CDR3 size: 14 residues. Germline V lookup: CDR1 SGHAT, CDR2 FQNNGV. The ends were cut back, 5 bases at V and 3 bases at J, with 13 bases in the middle. Here the CDR3 DNA reads TGTGCCAGCAGCGGGGTGACGGGGGACTATGGCTACACCTTC. Amino acids: CASSGVTGDYGYTF.

This rearrangement joins TRBV30 to TRBJ1-1, with a tentative D call TRBD1 (5 bases). The CDR3 loop spans 14 amino acids. V was shortened by 0 bases and J by 4 bases, with 12 bases between the two germline ends. CDR1 and CDR2 (germline): GTSNPN, SVGIG (reference sequence). This CDR3 is CAWSVRGRSTEAFF. The DNA for the CDR3 is TGTGCCTGGAGTGTCCGGGGCAGAAGCACTGAAGCTTTCTTT.

In its sample, this clonotype was seen a few times. This may be a read error, as it is one base from a much larger clone. V and J are TRBV12-3 or TRBV12-4 and TRBJ1-2, with a tentative D call TRBD1 (5 bases). The CDR3 loop spans 14 amino acids. Trimming pared 6 bases from V and 4 bases from J, leaving 15 bases between. The CDR3 sequence is CASSRDHGGYGYTF. The CDR3 bases are TGTGCCAGCAGCCGGGACCATGGGGGCTATGGCTACACCTTC.

This clonotype was found a few times. The V call is TRBV24-1, the J call TRBJ1-4; D unresolved. V was trimmed by 4 bases and J by 3 bases, leaving 2 bases between them. The CDR3 totals 12 residues. CDR1 is KGHDR and CDR2 is SFDVKD in the germline V gene. CDR3 nucleotide sequence: TGTGCCACCAGTGAGTCTAATGAAAAACTGTTTTTT. It yields the protein CATSESNEKLFF.

The chain links TRBV9 to TRBJ2-2; 8 bases are shared with TRBD2. Germline V gene data show CDR1 as SGDLS and CDR2 as YYNGEE. The CDR3 is 15 residues long. J lost 7 bases, V lost 5 bases, and 10 bases had no gene match. The CDR3 coding sequence is TGTGCCAGCAGTGCCGGGACTAGTGTTGTCGGGGAGCTGTTTTTT. Its protein is CASSAGTSVVGELFF.